The T cell receptor beta chain under discussion was sequenced for a study of shared clonotypes between healthy human individuals. For the study at large: A few men and two women, aged 18 to 49, were donors.

The germline CDR1 and CDR2 sequences are MNHNS and SASEGT. After removal of 8 bases from V and 7 bases from J, the junction contained 9 bases not matched to a gene. The CDR3 extends over 14 amino acids. CD45RO-negative, CCR7-selected cells formed the naive CD8 fraction, which excluded terminally differentiated effector memory CD45RA+ cells. Donors were healthy HIV-negative adults without recent acute infections or vaccinations. Study observations and caveats: Memory subsets generally showed lower estimated richness than naive subsets. Researchers sampled blood only, noting tissue repertoires likely differ.

TCRdb's copy holds only in-frame clones and misses some; the assay was immunoSEQ multiplex PCR. The sample comprises 1.5 million to 2.5 million clones, about 94% of which are singletons, and around 1.2% rests with the top ten. In regard to this clone: The antigen is unknown.

The rearrangement links TRBV6-1 to TRBJ1-2, with 11 bases identical to TRBD1. The receptor's source is a man between 18 and 29 years old in good health. Material: naive CD8+ T cells sorted from blood. The CDR3 region is CASGLGQGAAGYTF. The CDR3 DNA reads TGTGCCAGCGGACTTGGACAGGGGGCGGCTGGCTACACCTTC.